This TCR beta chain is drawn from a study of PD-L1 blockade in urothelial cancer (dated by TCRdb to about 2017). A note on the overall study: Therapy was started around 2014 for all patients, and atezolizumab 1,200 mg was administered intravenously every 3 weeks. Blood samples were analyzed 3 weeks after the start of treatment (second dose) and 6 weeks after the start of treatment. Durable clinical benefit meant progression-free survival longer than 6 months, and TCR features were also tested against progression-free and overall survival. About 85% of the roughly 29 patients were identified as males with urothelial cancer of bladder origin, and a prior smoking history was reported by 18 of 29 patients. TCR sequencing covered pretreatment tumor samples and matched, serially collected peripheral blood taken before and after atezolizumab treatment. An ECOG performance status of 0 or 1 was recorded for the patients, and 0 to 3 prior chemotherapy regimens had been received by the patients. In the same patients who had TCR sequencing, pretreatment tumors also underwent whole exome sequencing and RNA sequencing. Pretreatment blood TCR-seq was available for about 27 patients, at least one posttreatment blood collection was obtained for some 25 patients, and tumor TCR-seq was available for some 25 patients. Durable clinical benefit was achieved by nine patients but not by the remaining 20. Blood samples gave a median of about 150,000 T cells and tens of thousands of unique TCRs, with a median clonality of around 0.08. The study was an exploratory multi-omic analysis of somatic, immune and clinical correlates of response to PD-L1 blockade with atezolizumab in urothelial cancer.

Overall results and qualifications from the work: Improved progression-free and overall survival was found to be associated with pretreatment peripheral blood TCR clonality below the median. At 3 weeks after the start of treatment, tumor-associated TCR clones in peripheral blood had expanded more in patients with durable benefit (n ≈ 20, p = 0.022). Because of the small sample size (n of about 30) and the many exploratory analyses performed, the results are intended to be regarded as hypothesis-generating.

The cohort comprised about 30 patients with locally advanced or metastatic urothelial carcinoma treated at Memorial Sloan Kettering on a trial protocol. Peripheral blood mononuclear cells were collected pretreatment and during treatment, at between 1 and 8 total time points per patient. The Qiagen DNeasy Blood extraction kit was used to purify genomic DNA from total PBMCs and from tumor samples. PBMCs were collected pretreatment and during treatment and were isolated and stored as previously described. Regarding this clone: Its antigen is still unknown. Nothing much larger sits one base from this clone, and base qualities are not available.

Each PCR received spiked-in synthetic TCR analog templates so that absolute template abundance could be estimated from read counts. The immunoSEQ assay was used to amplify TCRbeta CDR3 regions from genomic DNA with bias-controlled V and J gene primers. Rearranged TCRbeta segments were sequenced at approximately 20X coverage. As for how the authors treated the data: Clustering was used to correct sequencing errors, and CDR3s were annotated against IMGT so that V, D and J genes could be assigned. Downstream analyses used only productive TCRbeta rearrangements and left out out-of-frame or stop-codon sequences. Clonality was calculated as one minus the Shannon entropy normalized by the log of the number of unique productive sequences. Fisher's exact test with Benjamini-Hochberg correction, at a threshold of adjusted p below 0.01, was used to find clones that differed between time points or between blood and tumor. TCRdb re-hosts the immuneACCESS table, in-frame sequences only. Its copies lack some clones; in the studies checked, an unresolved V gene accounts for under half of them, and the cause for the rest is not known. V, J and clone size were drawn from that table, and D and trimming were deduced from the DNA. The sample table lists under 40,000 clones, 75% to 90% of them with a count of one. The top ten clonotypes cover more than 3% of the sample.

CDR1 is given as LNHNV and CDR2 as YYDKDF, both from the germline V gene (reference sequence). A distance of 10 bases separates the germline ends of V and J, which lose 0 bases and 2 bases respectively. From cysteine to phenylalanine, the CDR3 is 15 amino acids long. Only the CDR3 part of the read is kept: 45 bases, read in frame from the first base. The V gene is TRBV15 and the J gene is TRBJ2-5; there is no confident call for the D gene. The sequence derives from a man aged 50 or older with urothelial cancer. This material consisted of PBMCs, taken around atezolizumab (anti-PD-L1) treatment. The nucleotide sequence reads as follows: TGTGCCACCAGCAGAGATACCCAGAGGCAAGAGACCCAGTACTTC. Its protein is CATSRDTQRQETQYF.